One T cell receptor beta chain is described in this entry. Its antigen is not known. These data belong to a study of shared clonotypes between healthy human individuals. Whole-study findings and limits: Naive subsets tended to show greater estimated richness than memory subsets.

The repertoire was sequenced with immunoSEQ multiplex PCR; TCRdb's copy has only in-frame clones and lacks some. Of over 2,000,000 clones in the sample, approximately 92% were seen once. The CDR3 consists of 18 residues. Per the germline V gene, CDR1 is SGHDT and CDR2 is YYEEEE. V lost 3 bases and J lost 4, with 22 bases in between. The naive CD8 fraction comprised CD45RO-negative cells positively selected for CCR7 and excluded terminally differentiated effector memory CD45RA+ cells. The chain recombines TRBV5-6 with TRBJ1-4; a weak D match, TRBD1 (6 bases). The clonotype originates from a man aged 18 to 29 in good health. Some clones in this sample may be carry-over from other donors' samples. The sample taken for sequencing was naive CD8+ T cells from PBMCs. The CDR3 is CASSWGTITGSNNEKLFF. The CDR3 DNA is TGTGCCAGCAGCTGGGGGACAATTACTGGAAGTAATAATGAAAAACTGTTTTTT.